This T cell receptor beta chain originates from a study of blood T cells in healthy people across ages. PCR was performed a second time for about 6 to 12 cycles using a sample-barcoded 5' primer and a J-beta primer mix. Each CDR3 protein is one row after TCRdb ran MiXCR on the 5' RACE reads. The sample lists around 520,000 distinct CDR3 sequences; around a quarter were seen once. The sample holds a few counts of this clonotype. This CDR3 has 17 residues. Trimming left V 4 bases short and J 0 bases short, with 15 bases between. The germline gives CDR1 MDHEN, CDR2 SYDVKM. Total RNA was extracted at no less than 5.5 micrograms per sample. The same data also went into a second study, on T cells of mothers and their children.

V usage is TRBV28 and J usage is TRBJ1-4; maybe TRBD1 (5 bases). The specimen sequenced was blood. The receptor was derived from a boy between 2 and 10 years old in good health. The chain's CDR3 is CASSSLGVGATNEKLFF. The CDR3 nucleotides read TGTGCCAGCAGTTCCCTAGGGGTAGGGGCAACTAATGAAAAACTGTTTTTT.